This is a list of T cell receptor beta chains from one sample in a study of long-term antiretroviral therapy in people with HIV. Data came from immunoSEQ multiplex PCR; TCRdb stores just in-frame clones and leaves some out. Of some 29,000 clones in the sample, around 97% were seen once. The material sequenced was unsorted PBMCs, taken 7.6 years after starting antiretroviral therapy. The receptors originated from a man aged 25 to 40 with HIV. Each CDR3 is given without its conserved first and last residue. A D gene is named only where the DNA matches it firmly.

j_gene: TRBJ2-3; d_gene: TRBD2; v_gene: TRBV5-6; CDR3aa: ASSGLGSGESTDTQY
j_gene: TRBJ2-1; d_gene: TRBD2; v_gene: TRBV6-1; CDR3aa: ASFPRGLPDNEQF
j_gene: TRBJ1-2; d_gene: .; v_gene: TRBV28; CDR3aa: ASSLVRSNYGYT
j_gene: TRBJ2-1; d_gene: .; v_gene: TRBV7-8; CDR3aa: ASSLYQGSANEQF
j_gene: TRBJ2-7; d_gene: .; v_gene: TRBV10-1; CDR3aa: ASRRGRDCPRSSYEQY
j_gene: TRBJ2-1; d_gene: TRBD2; v_gene: TRBV4-1; CDR3aa: ASSQVASGSFNEQF
j_gene: TRBJ2-2; d_gene: .; v_gene: TRBV5-1; CDR3aa: ASSLAGGSTGELF
j_gene: TRBJ1-1; d_gene: TRBD1; v_gene: TRBV6-6; CDR3aa: ASGTGVAEAF
j_gene: TRBJ2-7; d_gene: .; v_gene: TRBV4-1; CDR3aa: ASSQEELAYEQY
j_gene: TRBJ1-4; d_gene: .; v_gene: TRBV7-9; CDR3aa: ASSLRRTVGEKLF
j_gene: TRBJ1-1; d_gene: TRBD1; v_gene: TRBV7-8; CDR3aa: ASSLDRGTSEAF
j_gene: TRBJ2-3; d_gene: .; v_gene: TRBV25-1; CDR3aa: ASSRLGDTTDTQY
j_gene: TRBJ1-6; d_gene: .; v_gene: TRBV5-4; CDR3aa: ASSLEPDSSYSPLH
j_gene: TRBJ1-2; d_gene: .; v_gene: TRBV20-1; CDR3aa: SFESNGYT
j_gene: TRBJ2-1; d_gene: TRBD1; v_gene: TRBV29-1; CDR3aa: SARQGAPLRQF
j_gene: TRBJ2-5; d_gene: .; v_gene: TRBV4-1; CDR3aa: ASSQGHGETQY
j_gene: TRBJ1-1; d_gene: .; v_gene: TRBV7-9; CDR3aa: ASSLAYREAF
j_gene: TRBJ2-7; d_gene: .; v_gene: TRBV7-9; CDR3aa: ASSPGRAPLISNYEQY
j_gene: TRBJ2-7; d_gene: .; v_gene: TRBV30; CDR3aa: AWGDDDHEQY
j_gene: TRBJ2-6; d_gene: .; v_gene: TRBV7-2; CDR3aa: ASSPQGTGANVLT
j_gene: TRBJ1-1; d_gene: .; v_gene: TRBV5-6; CDR3aa: ASSLATNTEAF
j_gene: TRBJ2-3; d_gene: .; v_gene: TRBV5-1; CDR3aa: ASSLVLTDTQY
j_gene: TRBJ1-4; d_gene: .; v_gene: TRBV6-5; CDR3aa: ASSSDGKPNEKLF
j_gene: TRBJ2-5; d_gene: .; v_gene: TRBV6-5; CDR3aa: ASSRDPGWRETQY
j_gene: TRBJ2-7; d_gene: .; v_gene: TRBV18; CDR3aa: ASSLRGDYEQY
j_gene: TRBJ1-1; d_gene: .; v_gene: TRBV10-3; CDR3aa: AIKALGEEAF
j_gene: TRBJ2-7; d_gene: .; v_gene: TRBV9; CDR3aa: ASSLGGSHTYEQY
j_gene: TRBJ1-3; d_gene: .; v_gene: TRBV9; CDR3aa: ASSLGTAGNTIY
j_gene: TRBJ2-7; d_gene: TRBD2; v_gene: TRBV9; CDR3aa: ASSELAGPTYEQY
j_gene: TRBJ2-7; d_gene: .; v_gene: TRBV9; CDR3aa: ASSVAEGPYEQY
j_gene: TRBJ1-1; d_gene: .; v_gene: TRBV27; CDR3aa: ASSLVWNTEAF
j_gene: TRBJ2-1; d_gene: .; v_gene: TRBV27; CDR3aa: ASRWGGEQF
j_gene: TRBJ1-2; d_gene: TRBD1; v_gene: TRBV18; CDR3aa: ASSKDRDSRGYT
j_gene: TRBJ1-1; d_gene: .; v_gene: TRBV25-1; CDR3aa: ASSELLGLDFILQAF
j_gene: TRBJ2-7; d_gene: TRBD2; v_gene: TRBV9; CDR3aa: ASSLSGLAGRDEQY
j_gene: TRBJ1-5; d_gene: .; v_gene: TRBV4-2; CDR3aa: ASSQDRGQPQH
j_gene: TRBJ1-6; d_gene: TRBD1; v_gene: TRBV4-3; CDR3aa: ASSQADRYSPLH
j_gene: TRBJ2-2; d_gene: .; v_gene: TRBV4-3; CDR3aa: ASSQERDREGTGELF
j_gene: TRBJ2-3; d_gene: TRBD1; v_gene: TRBV7-9; CDR3aa: ASSYRTGVADTQY
j_gene: TRBJ2-7; d_gene: .; v_gene: TRBV30; CDR3aa: AWSVLGDEQY
j_gene: TRBJ2-7; d_gene: .; v_gene: TRBV6-6; CDR3aa: ASSPSQGGYEQY
j_gene: TRBJ2-1; d_gene: .; v_gene: TRBV5-6; CDR3aa: ASSSQPIDEQF